Presented here are 22 T cell receptor gamma chains from one specimen sequenced in a study of gamma-delta T cells after stem cell transplantation. TCRdb called clones anew from the RT-PCR reads with CATT. Of about 3,000 gamma-chain clones listed, around 19% are singletons. Sequencing used gamma-delta T cells. These receptor sequences come from a human donor. It is not recorded whose cells these are; they may come from a transplant donor.

About this clone itself: A much more abundant neighbour one base away suggests this may be a read error. The chain uses TRGV4 and TRGJ1 or TRGJ2. This CDR3 is 11 amino acids long. Germline values: CDR1 EGSTGY, CDR2 YDSYTSSV. V lost 7 bases and J lost 2; bases outside the gene matches: 2. CDR3 in DNA: TGTGCCACCTGTGATTATTATAAGAAACTCTTT. Translation: CATCDYYKKLF.

The chain uses TRGV8 and TRGJ1 or TRGJ2. The CDR3 contains 11 residues. CDR1 and CDR2 from the germline V gene are VENAVY and YDSYNSRV. V trimming: 5 bases; J trimming: 12 bases; junction bases outside the gene matches: 10. The CDR3 loop is CATWAPGRKLF. The CDR3 nucleotides are TGTGCCACCTGGGCCCCGGGGCGGAAACTCTTT.

As to this clone: A much more abundant neighbour one base away suggests this may be a read error. This chain connects TRGV9 to TRGJ1 or TRGJ2. Germline V gene lookup returns CDR1 GITISATS and CDR2 ISYDGTV (reference sequence). The CDR3 runs to 12 residues. CDR3 protein: CAWWEAYYKKLF. CDR3 coding DNA: TGTGCCTGGTGGGAGGCTTATTATAAGAAACTCTTT.

V is TRGV2 and J is TRGJP2. V lost 0 bases, J lost 0 bases, and 7 bases stayed unmatched. CDR3 length: 17 amino acids. CDR1 is EGSNGY, CDR2 YDSYNSKV, per germline. The CDR3, as DNA: TGTGCCACCTGGGACGGGCGGGCCTATAGTAGTGATTGGATCAAGACGTTT. Protein sequence: CATWDGRAYSSDWIKTF.

In its sample, this clone was seen a few times. The chain is built from TRGV2 and TRGJ1 or TRGJ2. The CDR3 sequence is 11 residues long. V dropped 6 bases and J dropped 4; count of bases not matched to a gene: 3. Germline CDR1 reads EGSNGY; CDR2 reads YDSYNSKV. CDR3 coding DNA: TGTGCCACCTGGCAATATTATAAGAAACTCTTT. It is translated as CATWQYYKKLF.

Relative to its sample, this clone is large (0.1 to 1%). This chain links TRGV8 with TRGJ1 or TRGJ2. V was clipped by 3 bases and J by 0 bases; unmatched bases: 2. The CDR3 sequence is 13 residues long. Germline assignment: CDR1 VENAVY and CDR2 YDSYNSRV. CDR3 residues: CATWDGNYYKKLF. The CDR3 region has the DNA TGTGCCACCTGGGATGGGAATTATTATAAGAAACTCTTT.

This clone was seen a few times. V is TRGV9 and J is TRGJ1 or TRGJ2. The V and J ends lost 3 bases and 12 bases, in that order; junction bases with no gene match: 11. CDR1 and CDR2 (germline): GITISATS, ISYDGTV (reference sequence). The CDR3 runs 12 residues. CDR3 sequence: CALWEWSPGKLF. For the CDR3, the DNA is TGTGCCTTGTGGGAGTGGTCCCCGGGGAAACTCTTT.

The sample holds a few counts of this clone. The chain carries TRGV9 and TRGJ1 or TRGJ2. The CDR3 spans 12 residues. Germline CDR1 GITISATS, CDR2 ISYDGTV (reference sequence). V lost 0 bases to trimming and J lost 8 bases; unmatched junction nucleotides: 4. CDR3 DNA: TGTGCCTTGTGGGAGGTGGACGATAAGAAACTCTTT. Its protein product is CALWEVDDKKLF.

This clone has more than one count but fewer than ten. The chain joins TRGV3 to TRGJP2. Germline loops: CDR1 VTNTFY, CDR2 YDVSTARD (reference sequence). The CDR3 contains 15 residues. Germline trimming cut 3 bases from V and 1 base from J; bases unmatched to any gene: 5. The CDR3 is CATWDGGSSDWIKTF. CDR3 nucleotides: TGTGCCACCTGGGACGGGGGTAGTAGTGATTGGATCAAGACGTTT.

This clone turned up a few times. The rearrangement uses TRGV2 and TRGJ1 or TRGJ2. V was clipped by 1 base and J by 9 bases; unmatched bases: 9. The V gene's germline CDR1 is EGSNGY and CDR2 YDSYNSKV. The CDR3 is made up of 13 amino acids. The DNA for the CDR3 is TGTGCCACCTGGGACGGAAGGGGAGGTAAGAAACTCTTT. Translating it yields CATWDGRGGKKLF.

The J gene is TRGJ1 or TRGJ2, the V gene TRGV9. Losses at the gene ends were 6 bases for V and 8 bases for J; bases not matched to a gene: 13. There are 13 residues in the CDR3. CDR1 is GITISATS, CDR2 ISYDGTV, per germline (reference sequence). CDR3 protein: CALWQTNTHKKLF. The CDR3 coding sequence is TGTGCCTTGTGGCAAACGAATACCCATAAGAAACTCTTT.

The V gene is TRGV8, the J gene TRGJ1 or TRGJ2. This CDR3 comprises 11 residues. The germline CDR1 and CDR2 sequences are VENAVY and YDSYNSRV. Unmatched junction bases numbered 8, after V lost 5 bases and J lost 10 bases. The CDR3 DNA reads TGTGCCACCTGGGGTAGCCTAAAGAAACTCTTT. Its translation: CATWGSLKKLF.

This clone was detected only a few times. The gene calls are TRGV2 and TRGJ1 or TRGJ2. Germline V gives CDR1 EGSNGY, CDR2 YDSYNSKV. V trimming: 1 base; J trimming: 6 bases; junction bases outside the gene matches: 12. The CDR3 has 15 residues. Here the CDR3 reads CATWDGPPAGYKKLF. DNA for the CDR3: TGTGCCACCTGGGACGGACCCCCGGCGGGTTATAAGAAACTCTTT.

This clone was detected only once. V and J are TRGV9 and TRGJ1 or TRGJ2. CDR1 and CDR2 from the germline V gene are GITISATS and ISYDGTV (reference sequence). The CDR3 covers 16 residues. Losses at the gene ends were 6 bases for V and 3 bases for J; bases not matched to a gene: 17. The DNA for the CDR3 is TGTGCCTTGTGGTTACCGGCGGAGATAGTTTATTATAAGAAACTCTTT. Translation: CALWLPAEIVYYKKLF.

This clone was seen a handful of times. The chain links TRGV2 to TRGJ1 or TRGJ2. Trimming at V came to 1 base and at J to 8 bases, leaving 5 bases not matched to a gene. The germline V gene has CDR1 EGSNGY and CDR2 YDSYNSKV. The CDR3 spans 12 residues. CDR3 in DNA: TGTGCCACCTGGGACGGCCGGGATAAGAAACTCTTT. Its protein product is CATWDGRDKKLF.

The V call is TRGV3, the J call TRGJ1 or TRGJ2. Germline V gene sequence: CDR1 VTNTFY, CDR2 YDVSTARD (reference sequence). The CDR3 has 11 residues. J lost 12 bases, V lost 0 bases, and 5 bases had no gene match. The CDR3 DNA is TGTGCCACCTGGGACAGGCCCGGGAAACTCTTT. Translating it yields CATWDRPGKLF.

The rearrangement uses TRGV2 and TRGJ1 or TRGJ2. Looked up from germline, CDR1 is EGSNGY and CDR2 is YDSYNSKV. Trimming removed 0 bases from V and 2 bases from J; junction bases left unmatched: 7. This CDR3 is 15 amino acids long. The DNA of the CDR3 is TGTGCCACCTGGGACGGGTCCGCCCATTATTATAAGAAACTCTTT. Its protein is CATWDGSAHYYKKLF.

This clone was observed a few times. The CDR3 DNA reads as TGTGCCACCTGGGACGGGCGACGACAAGGTAGTGATTGGATCAAGACGTTT. Residues: CATWDGRRQGSDWIKTF. The V gene is TRGV2, the J gene TRGJP2. CDR1 is EGSNGY, CDR2 YDSYNSKV, per germline. The CDR3 loop spans 17 amino acids. V shed 0 bases and J 3 bases; nucleotides not matched to a gene: 10.

The rearrangement links TRGV4 to TRGJ1 or TRGJ2. Germline V gene data show CDR1 as EGSTGY and CDR2 as YDSYTSSV. Trimming at V came to 2 bases and at J to 3 bases, leaving 4 bases not matched to a gene. The CDR3 is made up of 13 amino acids. The CDR3, as DNA: TGTGCCACCTGGGATGTCCCTTATTATAAGAAACTCTTT. As protein: CATWDVPYYKKLF.

Only a few counts were recorded for this clone. The chain combines TRGV9 with TRGJP. This CDR3 region has 18 residues. The germline gives CDR1 GITISATS, CDR2 ISYDGTV (reference sequence). The V and J ends lost 3 bases and 6 bases, in that order; junction bases with no gene match: 11. The DNA of the CDR3 is TGTGCCTTGTGGGAGCCAGCCGGGGTAGAGTTGGGCAAAAAAATCAAGGTATTT. This sequence encodes CALWEPAGVELGKKIKVF.

The chain combines TRGV3 with TRGJ1 or TRGJ2. The CDR3 totals 14 residues. Unmatched junction bases numbered 6, after V lost 0 bases and J lost 4 bases. Germline V gene lookup returns CDR1 VTNTFY and CDR2 YDVSTARD (reference sequence). CDR3 in amino acids: CATWDRPWYYKKLF. The DNA of the CDR3 is TGTGCCACCTGGGACAGGCCGTGGTATTATAAGAAACTCTTT.

This clone came up a few times. Different DNA sequences within this sample yield the same CDR3. The gene calls are TRGV2 and TRGJP2. This CDR3 has 13 amino acids. The V gene end was trimmed by 0 bases and the J gene end by 6 bases; junction bases not matched to a gene: 1. Per germline, CDR1 EGSNGY and CDR2 YDSYNSKV. The CDR3 DNA sequence: TGTGCCACCTGGGACGGGCGTGATTGGATCAAGACGTTT. Its protein product is CATWDGRDWIKTF.